Sequencing of this T cell receptor (beta chain) was carried out in a study of chemoradiotherapy in HPV16-positive cancers. Overall study: Candidate HPV-specific clones and shared TCR motifs came from a couple of HPV16-positive patients. General study results and limits: In HPV16-positive patients, HPV-responsive T-cell expansion tracked better recurrence-free survival. Candidate HPV-specific clones and E7-related TCR motifs grew in tumor during treatment. The functional HPV-specific definition rests on just two HPV16-positive patients.

Trimming took off 2 bases at V and 3 bases at J, with 18 bases between the two ends. CDR1 and CDR2 (germline): SGHKS, YYEKEE (reference sequence). CDR3 length: 17 residues. Assay used: immunoSEQ multiplex PCR; TCRdb lists only in-frame clones, some missing. The sample lists more than 10,000 clones, around 85% seen once, with approximately 5.7% in the top ten. Regarding this clone: What it binds is not known.

This chain connects TRBV5-5 to TRBJ1-3; D remains unclear. The source is a human donor with HPV-associated anogenital cancer. The specimen was blood, collected from a patient who underwent chemoradiotherapy. This CDR3 is CASSFTPRGVIGNTIYF. The CDR3 coding sequence is TGTGCCAGCAGCTTCACCCCGCGGGGAGTAATTGGAAACACCATATATTTT.